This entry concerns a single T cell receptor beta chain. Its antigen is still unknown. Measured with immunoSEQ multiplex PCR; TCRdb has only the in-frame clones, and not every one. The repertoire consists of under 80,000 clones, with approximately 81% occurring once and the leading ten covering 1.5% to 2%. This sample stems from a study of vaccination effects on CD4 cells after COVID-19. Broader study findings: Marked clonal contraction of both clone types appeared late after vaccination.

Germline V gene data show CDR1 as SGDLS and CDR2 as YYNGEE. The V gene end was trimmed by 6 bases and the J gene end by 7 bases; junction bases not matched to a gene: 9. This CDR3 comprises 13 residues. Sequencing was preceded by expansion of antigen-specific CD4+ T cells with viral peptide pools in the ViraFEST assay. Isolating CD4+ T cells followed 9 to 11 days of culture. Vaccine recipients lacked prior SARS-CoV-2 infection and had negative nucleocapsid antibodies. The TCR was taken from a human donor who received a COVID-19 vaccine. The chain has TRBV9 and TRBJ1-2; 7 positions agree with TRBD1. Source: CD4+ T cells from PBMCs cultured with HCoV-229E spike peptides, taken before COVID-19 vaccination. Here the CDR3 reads CASTGTVHGGYTF. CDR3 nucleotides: TGTGCCAGCACCGGGACAGTTCATGGTGGCTACACCTTC.